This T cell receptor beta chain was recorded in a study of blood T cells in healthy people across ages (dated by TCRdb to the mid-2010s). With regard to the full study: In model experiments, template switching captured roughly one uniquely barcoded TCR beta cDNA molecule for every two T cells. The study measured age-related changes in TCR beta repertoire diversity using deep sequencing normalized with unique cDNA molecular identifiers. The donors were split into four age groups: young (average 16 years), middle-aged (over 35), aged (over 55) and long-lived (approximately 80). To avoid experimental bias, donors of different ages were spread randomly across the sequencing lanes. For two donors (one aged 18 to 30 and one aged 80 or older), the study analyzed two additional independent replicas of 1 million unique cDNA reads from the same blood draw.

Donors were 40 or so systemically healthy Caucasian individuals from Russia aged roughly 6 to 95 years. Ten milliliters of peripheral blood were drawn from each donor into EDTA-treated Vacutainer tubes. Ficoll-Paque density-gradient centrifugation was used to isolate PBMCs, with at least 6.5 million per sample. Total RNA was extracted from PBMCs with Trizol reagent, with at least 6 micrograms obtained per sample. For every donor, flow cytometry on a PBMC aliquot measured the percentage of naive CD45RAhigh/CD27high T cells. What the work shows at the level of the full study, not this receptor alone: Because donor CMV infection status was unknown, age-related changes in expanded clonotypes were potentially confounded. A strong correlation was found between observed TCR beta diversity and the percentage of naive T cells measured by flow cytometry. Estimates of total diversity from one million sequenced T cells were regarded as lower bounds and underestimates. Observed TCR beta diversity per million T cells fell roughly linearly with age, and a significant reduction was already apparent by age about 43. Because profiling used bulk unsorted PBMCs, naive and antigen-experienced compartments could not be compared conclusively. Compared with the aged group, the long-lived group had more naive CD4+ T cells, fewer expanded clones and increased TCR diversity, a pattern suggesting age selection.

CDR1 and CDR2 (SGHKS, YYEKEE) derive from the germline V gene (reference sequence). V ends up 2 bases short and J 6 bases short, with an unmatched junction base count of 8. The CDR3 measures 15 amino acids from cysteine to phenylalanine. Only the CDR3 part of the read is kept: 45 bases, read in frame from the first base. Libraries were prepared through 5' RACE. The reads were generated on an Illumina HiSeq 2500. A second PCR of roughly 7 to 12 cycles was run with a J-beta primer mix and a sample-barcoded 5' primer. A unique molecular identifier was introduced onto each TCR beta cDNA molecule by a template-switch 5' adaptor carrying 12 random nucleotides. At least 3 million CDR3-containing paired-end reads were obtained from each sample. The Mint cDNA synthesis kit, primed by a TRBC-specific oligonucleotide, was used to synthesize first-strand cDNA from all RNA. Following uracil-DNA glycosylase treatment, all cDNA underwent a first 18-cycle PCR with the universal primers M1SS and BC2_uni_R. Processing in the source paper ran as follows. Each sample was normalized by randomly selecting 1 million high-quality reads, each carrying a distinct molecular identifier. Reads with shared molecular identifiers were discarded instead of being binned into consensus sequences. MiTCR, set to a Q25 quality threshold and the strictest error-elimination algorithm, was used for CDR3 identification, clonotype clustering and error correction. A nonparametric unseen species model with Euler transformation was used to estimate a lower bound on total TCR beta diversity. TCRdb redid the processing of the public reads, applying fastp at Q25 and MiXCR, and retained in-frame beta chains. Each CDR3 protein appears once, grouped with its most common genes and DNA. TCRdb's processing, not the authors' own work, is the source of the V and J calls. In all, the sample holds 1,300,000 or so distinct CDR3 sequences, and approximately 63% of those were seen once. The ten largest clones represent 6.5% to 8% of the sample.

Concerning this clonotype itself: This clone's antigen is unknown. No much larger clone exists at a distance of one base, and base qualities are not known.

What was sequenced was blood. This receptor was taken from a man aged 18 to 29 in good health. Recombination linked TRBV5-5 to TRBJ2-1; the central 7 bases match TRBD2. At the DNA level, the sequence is TGTGCCAGCAGCTTCTTGAGCGGGACTATCAATGAGCAGTTCTTC. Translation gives CASSFLSGTINEQFF.